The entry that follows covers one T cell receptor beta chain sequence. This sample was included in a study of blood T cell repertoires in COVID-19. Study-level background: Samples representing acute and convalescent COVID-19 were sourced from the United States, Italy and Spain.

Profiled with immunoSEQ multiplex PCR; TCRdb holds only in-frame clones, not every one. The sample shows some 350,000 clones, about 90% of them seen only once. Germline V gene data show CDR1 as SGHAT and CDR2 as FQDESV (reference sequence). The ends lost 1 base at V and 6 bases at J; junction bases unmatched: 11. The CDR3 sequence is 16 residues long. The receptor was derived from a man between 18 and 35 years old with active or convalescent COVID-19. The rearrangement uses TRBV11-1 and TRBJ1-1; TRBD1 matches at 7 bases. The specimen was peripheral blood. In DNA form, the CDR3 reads TGTGCCAGCAGCTTAGTATTCGGACAGGAAAACCCTGAAGCTTTCTTT. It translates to CASSLVFGQENPEAFF.